This T cell receptor beta chain was retrieved from a study of tumor and adjacent non-tumor tissue in lung cancer. General study results and limits: Tumor tissue had significantly higher TCR diversity than normal lung.

Note on this clonotype: Its cognate antigen is unknown.

The CDR3 is 11 amino acids. Germline CDR1 and CDR2: MNHNS and SASEGT. Trimming left V 2 bases short and J 9 bases short, with 4 bases between. The template was RNA from unsorted bulk tissue. TCRbeta libraries were built with three rounds of nested PCR, modified from ARM-PCR. A single record per CDR3 protein comes from TCRdb applying MiXCR to the multiplex PCR reads. The profile shows 91,000 or so distinct CDR3 sequences, just over 65% of them singletons. This TCR derives from a man in his fifties or sixties with non-small cell lung cancer. The genes are TRBV6-1 and TRBJ1-4; D gene unclear. Sequences were obtained from lung tumor tissue. The CDR3 DNA is TGTGCCAGCAGTGAAATTCAAAAACTGTTTTTT. This codes for CASSEIQKLFF.